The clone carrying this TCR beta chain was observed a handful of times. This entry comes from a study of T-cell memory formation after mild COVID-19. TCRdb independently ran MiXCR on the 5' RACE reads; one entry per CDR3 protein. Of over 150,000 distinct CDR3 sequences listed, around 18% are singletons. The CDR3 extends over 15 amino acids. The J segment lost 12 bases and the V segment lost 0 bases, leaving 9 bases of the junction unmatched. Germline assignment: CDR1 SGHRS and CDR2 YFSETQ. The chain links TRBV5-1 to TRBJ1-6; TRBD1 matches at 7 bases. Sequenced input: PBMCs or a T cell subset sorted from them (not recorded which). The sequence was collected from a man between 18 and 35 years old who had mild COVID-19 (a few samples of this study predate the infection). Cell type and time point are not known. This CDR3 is CASSLVIGGEGPLHF. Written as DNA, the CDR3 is TGCGCCAGCAGCTTGGTCATAGGGGGCGAAGGACCCCTCCACTTT.